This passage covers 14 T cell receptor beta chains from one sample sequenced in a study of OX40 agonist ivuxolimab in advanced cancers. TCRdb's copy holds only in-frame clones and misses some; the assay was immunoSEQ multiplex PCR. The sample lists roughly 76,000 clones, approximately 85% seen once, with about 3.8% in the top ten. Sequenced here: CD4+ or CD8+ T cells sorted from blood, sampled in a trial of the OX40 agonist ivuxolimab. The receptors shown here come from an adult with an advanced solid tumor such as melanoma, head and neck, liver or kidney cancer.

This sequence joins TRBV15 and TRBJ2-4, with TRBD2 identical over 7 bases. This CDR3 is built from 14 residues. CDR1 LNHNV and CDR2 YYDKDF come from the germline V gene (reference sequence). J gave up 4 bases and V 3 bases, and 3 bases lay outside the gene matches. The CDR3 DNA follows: TGTGCCACCAGCAGGCTAGCGGAAAAAAACATTCAGTACTTC. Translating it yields CATSRLAEKNIQYF.

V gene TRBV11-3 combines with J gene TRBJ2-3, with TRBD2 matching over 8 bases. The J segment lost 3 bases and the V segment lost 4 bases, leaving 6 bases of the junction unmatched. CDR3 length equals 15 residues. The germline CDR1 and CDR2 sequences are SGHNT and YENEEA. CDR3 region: CASSSAGVQTDTQYF. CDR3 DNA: TGTGCCAGCAGCTCAGCGGGAGTGCAAACAGATACGCAGTATTTT.

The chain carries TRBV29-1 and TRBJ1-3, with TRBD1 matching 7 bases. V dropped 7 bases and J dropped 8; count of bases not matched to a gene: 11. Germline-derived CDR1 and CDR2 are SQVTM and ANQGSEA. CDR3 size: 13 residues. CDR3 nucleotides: TGCAGCGCTACACAGGGGACCGGTGACACCATATATTTT. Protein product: CSATQGTGDTIYF.

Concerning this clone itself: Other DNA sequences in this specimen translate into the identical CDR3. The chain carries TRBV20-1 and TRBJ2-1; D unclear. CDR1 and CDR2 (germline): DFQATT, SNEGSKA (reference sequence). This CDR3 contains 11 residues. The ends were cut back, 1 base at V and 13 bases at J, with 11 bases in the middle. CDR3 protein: CSARAGSPQFF. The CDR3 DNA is TGCAGTGCTAGAGCTGGATCGCCCCAGTTCTTC.

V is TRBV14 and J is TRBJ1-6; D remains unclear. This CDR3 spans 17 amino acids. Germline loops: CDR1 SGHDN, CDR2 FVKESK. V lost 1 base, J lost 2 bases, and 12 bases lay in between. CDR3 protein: CASSQGTRWTYNSPLHF. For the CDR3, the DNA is TGTGCCAGCAGCCAAGGGACCAGGTGGACCTATAATTCACCCCTCCACTTT.

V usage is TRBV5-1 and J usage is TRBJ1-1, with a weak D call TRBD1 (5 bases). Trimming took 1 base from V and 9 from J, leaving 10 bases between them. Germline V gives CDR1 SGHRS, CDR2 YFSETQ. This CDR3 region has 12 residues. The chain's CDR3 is CASSLFAGKAFF. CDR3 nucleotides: TGCGCCAGCAGCTTGTTTGCAGGGAAAGCTTTCTTT.

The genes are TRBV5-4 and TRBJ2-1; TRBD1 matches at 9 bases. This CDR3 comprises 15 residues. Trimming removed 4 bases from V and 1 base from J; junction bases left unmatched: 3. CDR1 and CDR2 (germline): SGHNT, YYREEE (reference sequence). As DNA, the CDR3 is TGTGCCAGCAGCCCCGACAGGGGGTCCTACAATGAGCAGTTCTTC. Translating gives CASSPDRGSYNEQFF.

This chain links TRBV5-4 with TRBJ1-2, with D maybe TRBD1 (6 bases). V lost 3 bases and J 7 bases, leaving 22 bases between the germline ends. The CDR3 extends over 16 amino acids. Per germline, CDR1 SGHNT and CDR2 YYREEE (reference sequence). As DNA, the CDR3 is TGTGCCAGCAGCTCAGAGGACAGCGAGGTTTTTTTTGGCTACACCTTC. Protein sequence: CASSSEDSEVFFGYTF.

CDR3 nucleotide sequence: TGTGCCAGCTCACCCTCCAACACACCGCGGTACGAGCAGTACTTC. It encodes CASSPSNTPRYEQYF. The chain employs TRBV18 and TRBJ2-7; D call uncertain. V gave up 3 bases and J gave up 4 bases, with 16 bases separating them. The CDR3 has 15 residues. The germline V gene encodes CDR1 KGHSH and CDR2 LQKENI.

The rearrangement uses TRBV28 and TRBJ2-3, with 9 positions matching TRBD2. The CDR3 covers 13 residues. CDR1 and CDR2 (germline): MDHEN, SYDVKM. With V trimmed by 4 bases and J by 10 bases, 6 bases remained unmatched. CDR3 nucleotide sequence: TGTGCCAGCAGTTCTATAGCGGGAGAGGCGCAGTATTTT. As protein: CASSSIAGEAQYF.

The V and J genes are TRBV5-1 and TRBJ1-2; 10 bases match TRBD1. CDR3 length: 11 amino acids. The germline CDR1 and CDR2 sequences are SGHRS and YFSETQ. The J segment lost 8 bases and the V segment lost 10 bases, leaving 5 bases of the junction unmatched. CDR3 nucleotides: TGCGCCGGACAGGGGGTATACGGCTACACCTTC. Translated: CAGQGVYGYTF.

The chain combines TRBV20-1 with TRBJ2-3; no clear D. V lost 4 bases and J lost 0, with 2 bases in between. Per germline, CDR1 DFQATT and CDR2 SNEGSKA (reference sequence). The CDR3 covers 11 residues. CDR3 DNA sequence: TGCAGTGCTAAAAGCACAGATACGCAGTATTTT. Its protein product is CSAKSTDTQYF.

The CDR3 region is CASSPDSNYGYTF. As DNA, the CDR3 is TGTGCCAGCAGCCCTGACAGTAACTATGGCTACACCTTC. The chain combines TRBV7-3 with TRBJ1-2; D may be TRBD1 (5 bases). Trimming stripped 5 bases from V and 1 base from J, with 8 bases between. The CDR3 runs to 13 residues. Germline-derived CDR1 and CDR2 are SGHTA and FQGTGA.

CDR3 coding DNA: TGCGCCAGCAGTGAACCAGGACAGTATGGCTACACCTTC. Translating gives CASSEPGQYGYTF. The rearrangement links TRBV5-1 to TRBJ1-2; tentative D call: TRBD1 (6 bases). CDR3 length: 13 amino acids. Trimming took off 5 bases at V and 5 bases at J, with 13 bases between the two ends. Per germline, CDR1 SGHRS and CDR2 YFSETQ.